This T cell receptor (beta chain) was obtained from a study of T-cell reconstitution after alpha-beta-depleted transplantation in children. The V gene lost 0 bases and the J gene lost 4 bases, with 7 bases spanning the gap. The CDR3 spans 14 residues. Germline lookup yields CDR1 ENHRY and CDR2 SYGVKD. It was with unique molecular identifiers that the TCRbeta library was prepared. One entry per CDR3 protein, called by TCRdb with MiXCR from the PCR reads. In the table there are 250,000 to 400,000 distinct CDR3 sequences, approximately 23% of which are singletons. The sequenced sample was PBMCs, mostly from graft donor cells, obtained 180 days after TCRalphabeta/CD19-depleted stem cell transplant. V gene TRBV10-3 combines with J gene TRBJ2-1, with D hard to call. This receptor was taken from a male patient under 18 who had a stem cell transplant for acute lymphoblastic leukemia, so the T cells may come from the graft donor. The CDR3 region has the DNA TGTGCCATCAGTGAGTCCGGACGTTACAATGAGCAGTTCTTC. It yields the protein CAISESGRYNEQFF.